What follows are 5 T cell receptor beta chains derived from one specimen sequenced in a study of cytomegalovirus exposure and HLA in healthy donors. The study ran its PCR with 60 Vbeta and 13 Jbeta primers. TCRdb keeps only in-frame clones here, not all; method: immunoSEQ multiplex PCR. The sample lists 65,000 to 85,000 clones, around 66% occurring once. The sample comprised PBMCs. These receptors were collected from a man in his sixties in good health and CMV-seropositive.

J is TRBJ1-2 and V is TRBV7-8, with D maybe TRBD1 (5 bases). V lost 5 bases, J lost 6 bases, and 22 bases lay in between. The CDR3 has 16 amino acids. Germline lookup yields CDR1 SGHVS and CDR2 FQNEAQ. The CDR3 reads CASSPSDSLLLDGYTF. DNA of the CDR3: TGTGCCAGCAGCCCGTCCGACAGCCTCCTTCTAGATGGCTACACCTTC.

The V call is TRBV7-9, the J call TRBJ2-1; D gene ambiguous. The CDR3 has 13 amino acids. CDR1 and CDR2 from the germline V gene are SEHNR and FQNEAQ (reference sequence). Trimming removed 2 bases from V and 8 bases from J, with 10 bases in between. The CDR3 sequence is CASSLKSSDEQFF. Here the CDR3 DNA reads TGTGCCAGCAGCTTAAAGTCTTCGGATGAGCAGTTCTTC. The full variable domain, completed using reference TRBV7-9 and TRBJ2-1, is DTGVSQNPRHKITKRGQNVTFRCDPISEHNRLYWYRQTLGQGPEFLTYFQNEAQLEKSRLLSDRFSAERPKGSFSTLEIQRTEQGDSAMYLCASSLKSSDEQFFGPGTRLTVL.

This chain connects TRBV9 to TRBJ1-5; perhaps TRBD1 as D (6 bases). Trimming cost V 0 bases and J 4 bases, with 17 bases left between them. The CDR3 sequence is 17 residues long. The V gene's germline CDR1 is SGDLS and CDR2 YYNGEE. The CDR3 loop is CASSVGEGGAANQPQHF. CDR3 nucleotides: TGTGCCAGCAGCGTAGGAGAAGGGGGGGCGGCGAATCAGCCCCAGCATTTT.

The chain has TRBV2 and TRBJ1-2; maybe TRBD1 (6 bases). This CDR3 is built from 12 residues. Trimming removed 11 bases from V and 4 bases from J, with 14 bases in between. Germline lookup yields CDR1 SNHLY and CDR2 FYNNEI. CDR3 amino acids: CASAGASYGYTF. Here the CDR3 DNA reads TGTGCCTCGGCAGGGGCAAGCTATGGCTACACCTTC.

V usage is TRBV5-4 and J usage is TRBJ2-5, with TRBD1 matching over 10 bases. This CDR3 has 14 amino acids. Germline CDR1 reads SGHNT; CDR2 reads YYREEE (reference sequence). Losses at the gene ends were 4 bases for V and 3 bases for J; bases not matched to a gene: 3. The CDR3 DNA follows: TGTGCCAGCAGCATGACAGGGGGCGAAGAGACCCAGTACTTC. Protein product: CASSMTGGEETQYF.